This T cell receptor (beta chain) is from a study of T cell changes during pregnancy in multiple sclerosis. The table came from immunoSEQ multiplex PCR; TCRdb's copy has only in-frame clones and leaves some out. The sample contains roughly 48,000 clones, about nine tenths of which appear only once. V lost 9 bases to trimming and J lost 1 base; unmatched junction nucleotides: 7. The CDR3 runs 14 residues. The germline gives CDR1 MDHEN, CDR2 SYDVKM. The sample was CD4+ T cells from peripheral blood mononuclear cells, taken in the second trimester of pregnancy. The V and J genes are TRBV28 and TRBJ2-7; 9 positions match TRBD1. This receptor was taken from a female donor with multiple sclerosis, enrolled in a pregnancy study. The CDR3 DNA reads as TGTGCCAGTGTACCGGGACAGGGATCCTACGAGCAGTACTTC. Its protein is CASVPGQGSYEQYF.